This TCR beta chain was observed in a study of CXCR3-negative and CXCR3-positive naive CD8 T cells. Germline assignment: CDR1 SGHVS and CDR2 FNYEAQ. The CDR3 is 18 residues long. TRB cDNA libraries were made by UMI-labeled 5' RACE. Using the 5' RACE reads, TCRdb records one entry per CDR3 protein without DNA. The table counts some 50,000 distinct CDR3 sequences; more than 1.3% lies in the top ten. The sequence was obtained from a human donor in good health. Some clones in this sample may be carry-over from other donors' samples. The V and J genes are TRBV7-6 and TRBJ2-3; absent DNA, TCRdb's TRBD1 call cannot be checked. The sequenced sample was naive CXCR3- CD8+ T cells from blood. The subset is: CD45RO-CCR7+CD27+CD95- naive CD8+ T cells lacking CXCR3 (TNR3-). This CDR3 reads CASSLEFFRGPGTDTQYF.